A single sample is the source of the 22 T cell receptor beta chains below, sequenced in a study of CD8 T cells in Susac syndrome (dated by TCRdb to about 2019). Library preparation employed the immunoSEQ multiplex PCR assay. RNA was extracted using the RNeasy kit, and about 0.45 to 1 ug of the RNA was reverse transcribed with random hexamers. TCRdb ran its own pipeline on the public reads, namely fastp trimming at Q25 and MiXCR clone calling, and kept in-frame beta chains. Entries that share a CDR3 protein sequence are merged under the most common genes and DNA. The sample yields some 150,000 distinct CDR3 sequences; 94% were counted once. The ten largest clones capture more than 0.2% of the sample. The sample was CD8+ T cells from PBMCs. Receptors were obtained from a human donor with multiple sclerosis.

The chain links TRBV5-1 to TRBJ2-7; TRBD1 might be the D (6 bases). Trimming cost V 1 base and J 0 bases, with 11 bases left between them. The CDR3 contains 15 residues. The germline V gene encodes CDR1 SGHRS and CDR2 YFSETQ. The CDR3 loop reads CASSLLGAVSYEQYF. In nucleotides, the CDR3 is TGCGCCAGCAGCTTGTTGGGGGCGGTCTCCTACGAGCAGTACTTC. Combining the CDR3 with reference TRBV5-1 and TRBJ2-7 gives the whole variable domain KAGVTQTPRYLIKTRGQQVTLSCSPISGHRSVSWYQQTPGQGLQFLFEYFSETQRNKGNFPGRFSGRQFSNSRSEMNVSTLELGDSALYLCASSLLGAVSYEQYFGPGTRLTVT.

J is TRBJ2-7 and V is TRBV4-2, with TRBD2 matching 9 bases. The length of the CDR3 is 15 residues. CDR1 and CDR2 from the germline V gene are LGHNA and YNFKEQ. V lost 1 base to trimming and J lost 2 bases; unmatched junction nucleotides: 3. The CDR3 DNA reads as TGTGCCAGCAGCCAAGTTGCTAGCGGGGCCTACGAGCAGTACTTC. Translating it yields CASSQVASGAYEQYF.

The genes are TRBV7-9 and TRBJ2-3; 8 positions agree with TRBD2. J gave up 4 bases and V 3 bases, and 6 bases lay outside the gene matches. The CDR3 length is 15 residues. Germline values: CDR1 SEHNR, CDR2 FQNEAQ (reference sequence). CDR3 region: CASSFAGGPPDTQYF. The CDR3 nucleotides read TGTGCCAGCAGCTTCGCGGGGGGCCCCCCAGATACGCAGTATTTT.

This clonotype was counted once. V is TRBV20-1 and J is TRBJ2-3; 9 nucleotides match TRBD2. The CDR3 is made up of 17 amino acids. Germline trimming cut 5 bases from V and 0 bases from J; bases unmatched to any gene: 12. CDR1 is DFQATT and CDR2 is SNEGSKA in the germline V gene (reference sequence). As DNA, the CDR3 is TGCAGTGCTTTACTAGCGGGCTTCCGGAAAAGCACAGATACGCAGTATTTT. Translation gives CSALLAGFRKSTDTQYF.

The J gene is TRBJ1-2, the V gene TRBV6-1, with D maybe TRBD1 (6 bases). Germline V lookup: CDR1 MNHNS, CDR2 SASEGT. This CDR3 region has 15 residues. The V and J ends lost 3 bases and 8 bases respectively, with 19 bases between them. The DNA for the CDR3 is TGTGCCAGCAGTGAGACCAGGGGTTCTCGGGGCGGCTACACCTTC. Amino acids: CASSETRGSRGGYTF.

V gene TRBV7-8 combines with J gene TRBJ2-3; possible D gene TRBD2, 5 bases. CDR1 and CDR2 (germline): SGHVS, FQNEAQ. The CDR3 loop spans 16 amino acids. Trimming removed 4 bases at V and 5 bases at J, with 19 bases between. CDR3 DNA: TGTGCCAGCAGCTCCCCCCGGGATAGGGAACGAGATACGCAGTATTTT. This translates into CASSSPRDRERDTQYF. The variable domain in full, with the rest retrieved from reference TRBV7-8 and TRBJ2-3, is GAGVSQSPRYKVAKRGQDVALRCDPISGHVSLFWYQQALGQGPEFLTYFQNEAQLDKSGLPSDRFFAERPEGSVSTLKIQRTQQEDSAVYLCASSSPRDRERDTQYFGPGTRLTVL.

This rearrangement joins TRBV3-1 to TRBJ2-7, with a tentative D call TRBD2 (7 bases). The germline V gene has CDR1 LGHDT and CDR2 YNNKEL (reference sequence). The CDR3 runs 14 residues. The ends were cut back, 3 bases at V and 2 bases at J, with 11 bases in the middle. CDR3 sequence reads: CASSQGGRTYEQYF. CDR3 sequence (DNA): TGTGCCAGCAGCCAGGGGGGGCGGACCTACGAGCAGTACTTC.

This chain joins TRBV3-1 and TRBJ2-7; maybe TRBD1 (6 bases). CDR1 and CDR2 from the germline V gene are LGHDT and YNNKEL (reference sequence). Trimming cost V 5 bases and J 6 bases, with 11 bases left between them. The CDR3 covers 12 residues. CDR3 protein: CASSGGEIEQYF. The CDR3 DNA sequence: TGTGCCAGCAGCGGGGGCGAGATCGAGCAGTACTTC.

The chain uses TRBV9 and TRBJ2-7; D is perhaps TRBD2 (6 bases). Germline V gene data show CDR1 as SGDLS and CDR2 as YYNGEE. V lost 3 bases to trimming and J lost 5 bases, with 9 bases between them. There are 12 residues in the CDR3. CDR3 sequence (DNA): TGTGCCAGCAGCGGCGGGACCCACGAGCAGTACTTC. Translated: CASSGGTHEQYF.

The chain is built from TRBV14 and TRBJ2-3, with D perhaps matching TRBD2 (6 bases). There are 15 residues in the CDR3. Germline V lookup: CDR1 SGHDN, CDR2 FVKESK. V was shortened by 5 bases and J by 1 base, with 13 bases between the two germline ends. Here the CDR3 reads CASSLRGGGTDTQYF. DNA for the CDR3: TGTGCCAGCAGCTTGAGGGGCGGGGGCACAGATACGCAGTATTTT.

The CDR3 DNA is TGTGCCTGTCTGGTGGGGACAGCTGGGGCCAACGTCCTGACTTTC. This translates into CACLVGTAGANVLTF. This chain links TRBV30 with TRBJ2-6; 7 bases are shared with TRBD1. Unmatched junction bases numbered 7, after V lost 6 bases and J lost 2 bases. Germline V gene lookup returns CDR1 GTSNPN and CDR2 SVGIG (reference sequence). The CDR3 contains 15 residues.

The rearrangement joins TRBV4-3 to TRBJ1-2; 9 bases match TRBD1. The ends lost 0 bases at V and 5 bases at J; junction bases unmatched: 7. The CDR3 has 16 amino acids. Looked up from germline, CDR1 is LGHNA and CDR2 is YSLEER. Here the CDR3 DNA reads TGCGCCAGCAGCCAAGATAGGGGACAGGGACTGTATGGCTACACCTTC. Encoded protein: CASSQDRGQGLYGYTF.

The chain recombines TRBV12-5 with TRBJ2-1; a possible D gene is TRBD2 (6 bases). Germline values: CDR1 LGHNT, CDR2 FRNRAP. CDR3 length: 11 amino acids. The V end was cut by 6 bases, the J end by 10 bases, with 10 bases between. The CDR3 here is CASGGGYEQFF. The CDR3 region has the DNA TGTGCTAGTGGGGGAGGTTACGAGCAGTTCTTC.

V gene TRBV13 combines with J gene TRBJ2-2; D is undetermined. V lost 6 bases and J 0 bases, leaving 11 bases between the germline ends. The germline gives CDR1 PRHDT, CDR2 FYEKMQ (reference sequence). The CDR3 covers 15 residues. The CDR3 nucleotides are TGTGCCAGCAGGGAAGACGCGGCGAACACCGGGGAGCTGTTTTTT. Amino acid sequence: CASREDAANTGELFF.

The rearrangement links TRBV7-9 to TRBJ1-3; maybe TRBD1 (5 bases). CDR3 length: 14 amino acids. Germline V CDR1 and CDR2: SEHNR, FQNEAQ (reference sequence). V lost 4 bases and J lost 1, with 8 bases in between. The CDR3: CASSSTDSGNTIYF. The CDR3 nucleotides are TGTGCCAGCAGCTCGACAGATTCTGGAAACACCATATATTTT. Full variable domain (remainder filled in from reference TRBV7-9 and TRBJ1-3): DTGVSQNPRHKITKRGQNVTFRCDPISEHNRLYWYRQTLGQGPEFLTYFQNEAQLEKSRLLSDRFSAERPKGSFSTLEIQRTEQGDSAMYLCASSSTDSGNTIYFGEGSWLTVV.

This clonotype was seen a few times. The rearrangement links TRBV29-1 to TRBJ2-7; 7 bases are shared with TRBD1. The CDR3 has 15 residues. The V and J ends lost 1 base and 2 bases, in that order; junction bases with no gene match: 8. Looked up from germline, CDR1 is SQVTM and CDR2 is ANQGSEA. The CDR3 loop reads CSVEVGRDRAYEQYF. The CDR3 DNA is TGCAGCGTTGAAGTTGGCCGGGACAGAGCCTACGAGCAGTACTTC.

This rearrangement joins TRBV5-1 to TRBJ2-2, with D possibly matching TRBD1 (6 bases). Deletions cut 1 base from V and 3 bases from J, with 10 bases between. Germline CDR1 SGHRS, CDR2 YFSETQ. The CDR3 spans 15 residues. The CDR3 protein is CASSLNREYTGELFF. DNA for the CDR3: TGCGCCAGCAGCTTGAACAGGGAGTACACCGGGGAGCTGTTTTTT. Full variable domain (missing parts from reference TRBV5-1 and TRBJ2-2): KAGVTQTPRYLIKTRGQQVTLSCSPISGHRSVSWYQQTPGQGLQFLFEYFSETQRNKGNFPGRFSGRQFSNSRSEMNVSTLELGDSALYLCASSLNREYTGELFFGEGSRLTVL.

The V gene is TRBV9, the J gene TRBJ1-2, with 7 bases lining up with TRBD1. Per the germline V gene, CDR1 is SGDLS and CDR2 is YYNGEE. J was trimmed by 6 bases and V by 4 bases; bases with no gene match: 6. The CDR3 runs to 13 residues. The CDR3 nucleotides read TGTGCCAGCAGCTTCGACAGGGTGCATGGCTACACCTTC. Translation gives CASSFDRVHGYTF.

J is TRBJ1-1 and V is TRBV20-1; TRBD1 is a possible D gene (6 bases). In germline, CDR1 is DFQATT, CDR2 SNEGSKA (reference sequence). The V and J ends lost 0 bases and 1 base respectively, with 12 bases between them. This CDR3 has 15 amino acids. Here the CDR3 DNA reads TGCAGTGCTAGAGATTTTGCAGGGGCGAACACTGAAGCTTTCTTT. Residues: CSARDFAGANTEAFF.

This chain uses TRBV3-1 with TRBJ1-1, with a possible D match to TRBD1 (5 bases). CDR1 and CDR2 from the germline V gene are LGHDT and YNNKEL (reference sequence). The CDR3 runs 14 residues. Trimming removed 4 bases from V and 10 bases from J, with 19 bases in between. The CDR3 region is CASSPKMKGLGAFF. The CDR3 DNA reads TGTGCCAGCAGCCCGAAAATGAAGGGGCTCGGAGCTTTCTTT. Using reference TRBV3-1 and TRBJ1-1 for the parts outside the CDR3, the full variable domain is DTAVSQTPKYLVTQMGNDKSIKCEQNLGHDTMYWYKQDSKKFLKIMFSYNNKELIINETVPNRFSPKSPDKAHLNLHINSLELGDSAVYFCASSPKMKGLGAFFGQGTRLTVV.

The genes are TRBV29-1 and TRBJ1-2; D is perhaps TRBD1 (6 bases). V shed 3 bases and J shed 7 bases, with 9 bases lying between them. Germline values: CDR1 SQVTM, CDR2 ANQGSEA. This CDR3 region has 11 residues. CDR3 residues: CSVDVGGGYTF. In nucleotides, the CDR3 is TGCAGCGTTGATGTAGGGGGTGGCTACACCTTC.

V is TRBV14 and J is TRBJ2-7, with TRBD1 as a possible D gene (5 bases). Germline V gives CDR1 SGHDN, CDR2 FVKESK. Trimming shortened V by 5 bases and J by 2 bases, and 16 bases separated the two germline ends. The CDR3 contains 15 residues. The CDR3 sequence: CASSFRTLNPYEQYF. Written as DNA, the CDR3 is TGTGCCAGCAGCTTCCGGACACTTAACCCCTACGAGCAGTACTTC.